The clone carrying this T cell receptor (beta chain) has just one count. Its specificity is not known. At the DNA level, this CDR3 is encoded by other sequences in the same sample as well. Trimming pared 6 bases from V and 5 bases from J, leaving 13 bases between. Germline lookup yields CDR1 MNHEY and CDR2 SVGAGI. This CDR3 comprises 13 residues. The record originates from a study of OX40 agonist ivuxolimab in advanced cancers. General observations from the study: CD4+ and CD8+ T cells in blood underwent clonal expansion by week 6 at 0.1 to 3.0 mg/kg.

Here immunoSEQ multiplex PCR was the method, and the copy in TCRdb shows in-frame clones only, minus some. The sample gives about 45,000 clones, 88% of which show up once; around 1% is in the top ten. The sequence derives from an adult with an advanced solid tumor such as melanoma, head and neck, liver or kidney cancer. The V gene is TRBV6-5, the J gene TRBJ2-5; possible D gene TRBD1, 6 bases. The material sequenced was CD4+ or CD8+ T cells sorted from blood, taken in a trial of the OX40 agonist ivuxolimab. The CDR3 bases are TGTGCCAGCAGCCGACAGGTCGGGGAGACCCAGTACTTC. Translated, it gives CASSRQVGETQYF.